The 3 T cell receptor beta chains given below trace back to one sample, sequenced in a study of radiotherapy plus CTLA-4 blockade in lung cancer. Profiled with immunoSEQ multiplex PCR; TCRdb holds only in-frame clones, not every one. The table includes fewer than 140,000 clones, about 85% detected once. Sequencing used peripheral blood, obtained from a patient treated with radiotherapy plus ipilimumab. The receptor source for this set is a human donor with non-small cell lung cancer that progressed on radiotherapy plus ipilimumab. Some clones in this sample may be carry-over from other donors' samples.

This clone was observed once. This sequence joins TRBV6-6 and TRBJ1-1; D unclear. Germline CDR1 is MNHNY and CDR2 is SVGAGI (reference sequence). The CDR3 covers 13 residues. Trimming left V 7 bases short and J 4 bases short, with 13 bases between. The CDR3 DNA follows: TGTGCCAGCAACTTCGAGCTGGGCACTGAAGCTTTCTTT. The encoded protein is CASNFELGTEAFF.

The V gene is TRBV7-4, the J gene TRBJ2-7; 10 bases fit TRBD1. This CDR3 is 15 amino acids long. Germline lookup yields CDR1 SGHVT and CDR2 SQSDAQ. Germline trimming cut 4 bases from V and 2 bases from J; bases unmatched to any gene: 5. Written as DNA, the CDR3 is TGTGCCAGCAGCTCACTTGGACAGGGGGCCTACGAGCAGTACTTC. It translates to CASSSLGQGAYEQYF.

V usage is TRBV7-2 and J usage is TRBJ1-1; no clear D gene. Trimming stripped 2 bases from V and 5 bases from J, with 9 bases between. This CDR3 is built from 13 residues. The V gene's germline CDR1 is SGHTA and CDR2 FQGNSA. CDR3 in amino acids: CASSLQLWTEAFF. The CDR3 bases are TGTGCCAGCAGCTTACAGCTTTGGACTGAAGCTTTCTTT.